Below are 30 T cell receptor beta chains sequenced from a single sample in a study of blood T cell repertoires in COVID-19. The data were produced by immunoSEQ multiplex PCR, yet TCRdb's version contains in-frame clones alone and is incomplete. The table lists 250,000 to 350,000 clones, roughly 92% of them singletons, with around 2% in the top ten. What was sequenced was peripheral blood. These TCRs come from a woman between 25 and 40 years old with COVID-19, enrolled during active disease.

The chain joins TRBV27 to TRBJ1-1; 12 nucleotides agree with TRBD1. This CDR3 is 18 amino acids long. CDR1 and CDR2 (germline): MNHEY, SMNVEV (reference sequence). The trim removed 2 bases at V and 1 base at J, leaving 8 bases unmatched. Here the CDR3 DNA reads TGTGCCAGCAGTTTACTAAGGGACAGGGGGCGCGGGAACACTGAAGCTTTCTTT. Its protein product is CASSLLRDRGRGNTEAFF.

The gene calls are TRBV11-2 and TRBJ2-7; D is perhaps TRBD1 (6 bases). The germline V gene has CDR1 SGHAT and CDR2 FQNNGV. Trimming took 1 base from V and 0 from J, leaving 13 bases between them. The CDR3 is 16 amino acids. CDR3 sequence (DNA): TGTGCCAGCAGCTTAGCAAGCCAGGGGATCTCCTACGAGCAGTACTTC. Residues: CASSLASQGISYEQYF.

The chain combines TRBV5-1 with TRBJ1-1, with D unresolved. Germline V gene sequence: CDR1 SGHRS, CDR2 YFSETQ. The ends were cut back, 5 bases at V and 1 base at J, with 9 bases in the middle. The CDR3 is made up of 13 amino acids. The CDR3 loop is CASSGLWNTEAFF. CDR3 bases: TGCGCCAGCAGTGGACTGTGGAACACTGAAGCTTTCTTT. Complete variable domain (other parts from reference TRBV5-1 and TRBJ1-1): KAGVTQTPRYLIKTRGQQVTLSCSPISGHRSVSWYQQTPGQGLQFLFEYFSETQRNKGNFPGRFSGRQFSNSRSEMNVSTLELGDSALYLCASSGLWNTEAFFGQGTRLTVV.

The J gene is TRBJ2-7, the V gene TRBV5-1, with unresolved D. There are 15 residues in the CDR3. V was pared by 2 bases and J by 2 bases, with 14 bases between. Germline V lookup: CDR1 SGHRS, CDR2 YFSETQ. This chain's CDR3 is CASSFGQALAYEQYF. CDR3 nucleotides: TGCGCCAGCAGCTTTGGTCAGGCCCTTGCCTACGAGCAGTACTTC.

The chain recombines TRBV9 with TRBJ2-1, with D possibly being TRBD1 (5 bases). Germline CDR1 SGDLS, CDR2 YYNGEE. This CDR3 spans 14 amino acids. Trimming shortened V by 2 bases and J by 7 bases, and 13 bases separated the two germline ends. This CDR3 reads CASSVDSLQNEQFF. In DNA, the CDR3 is TGTGCCAGCAGCGTCGACAGCCTTCAGAATGAGCAGTTCTTC. The whole variable domain, remainder taken from reference TRBV9 and TRBJ2-1, is DSGVTQTPKHLITATGQRVTLRCSPRSGDLSVYWYQQSLDQGLQFLIQYYNGEERAKGNILERFSAQQFPDLHSELNLSSLELGDSALYFCASSVDSLQNEQFFGPGTRLTVL.

This sequence joins TRBV24-1 and TRBJ1-5, with TRBD1 matching 8 bases. The CDR3 loop spans 12 amino acids. V lost 12 bases, J lost 2 bases, and 2 bases stayed unmatched. Germline V gene lookup returns CDR1 KGHDR and CDR2 SFDVKD. The CDR3 region has the DNA TGTGCCTCACAGGGGGGCAATCAGCCCCAGCATTTT. It yields the protein CASQGGNQPQHF.

This sequence joins TRBV28 and TRBJ2-3; possibly TRBD1 for D (6 bases). Germline V gene sequence: CDR1 MDHEN, CDR2 SYDVKM. The V and J ends lost 3 bases and 0 bases respectively, with 13 bases between them. The CDR3 is 16 residues long. CDR3 loop: CASSFLSDRSTDTQYF. The CDR3 DNA reads TGTGCCAGCAGTTTCTTATCTGACAGGAGCACAGATACGCAGTATTTT.

The CDR3 protein is CAWIGQGEETQYF. CDR3 sequence (DNA): TGTGCCTGGATAGGGCAGGGGGAAGAGACCCAGTACTTC. This sequence joins TRBV30 and TRBJ2-5; 7 bases map to TRBD1. This CDR3 has 13 amino acids. Germline assignment: CDR1 GTSNPN and CDR2 SVGIG (reference sequence). With 4 bases clipped from V and 3 bases from J, the junction kept 5 bases outside the gene matches.

The rearrangement joins TRBV30 to TRBJ1-4; TRBD1 matches at 9 bases. In germline, CDR1 is GTSNPN, CDR2 SVGIG (reference sequence). The V segment lost 0 bases and the J segment 6 bases; nucleotides outside the gene matches: 5. The CDR3 totals 15 residues. CDR3 sequence reads: CAWSVPGTGYEKLFF. The CDR3 DNA follows: TGTGCCTGGAGTGTACCCGGGACAGGGTATGAAAAACTGTTTTTT.

The V call is TRBV19, the J call TRBJ2-2, with TRBD2 identical over 7 bases. Per germline, CDR1 LNHDA and CDR2 SQIVND (reference sequence). With 4 bases clipped from V and 1 base from J, the junction kept 6 bases outside the gene matches. The CDR3 totals 16 residues. The CDR3: CASSRTASGNTGELFF. CDR3 nucleotide sequence: TGTGCCAGTAGTAGGACGGCTAGCGGGAACACCGGGGAGCTGTTTTTT.

In its sample, this clone was seen once. This chain joins TRBV12-3 or TRBV12-4 and TRBJ2-7; D is possibly TRBD1 (6 bases). V was trimmed by 7 bases and J by 3 bases, leaving 13 bases between them. The CDR3 runs 13 residues. Here the CDR3 reads CASNKDSLYEQYF. The CDR3 DNA follows: TGTGCCAGCAATAAGGACAGTCTCTACGAGCAGTACTTC.

The V call is TRBV28, the J call TRBJ1-5; 7 positions match TRBD1. Germline trimming cut 2 bases from V and 6 bases from J; bases unmatched to any gene: 7. The CDR3 is 15 amino acids. Germline V gene sequence: CDR1 MDHEN, CDR2 SYDVKM. The CDR3 loop is CASSLLGTVIQPQHF. The CDR3 DNA is TGTGCCAGCAGTTTACTCGGGACAGTTATTCAGCCCCAGCATTTT. Full variable domain (missing parts from reference TRBV28 and TRBJ1-5): DVKVTQSSRYLVKRTGEKVFLECVQDMDHENMFWYRQDPGLGLRLIYFSYDVKMKEKGDIPEGYSVSREKKERFSLILESASTNQTSMYLCASSLLGTVIQPQHFGDGTRLSIL.

The chain is built from TRBV12-3 or TRBV12-4 and TRBJ2-7, with D hard to call. V was cut by 8 bases and J by 2 bases, with 13 bases left in between. The CDR3 has 13 residues. The CDR3 loop is CASGEKATYEQYF. CDR3 DNA: TGTGCCAGCGGAGAGAAAGCCACCTACGAGCAGTACTTC.

This sequence joins TRBV2 and TRBJ1-6; D may be TRBD1 (6 bases). Trimming removed 7 bases from V and 6 bases from J, with 7 bases in between. The CDR3 has 12 residues. Germline CDR1 SNHLY, CDR2 FYNNEI. CDR3 sequence reads: CASKQGNSPLHF. The CDR3 DNA reads TGTGCCAGCAAACAGGGTAATTCACCCCTCCACTTT.

The V call is TRBV19, the J call TRBJ2-3; D may be TRBD2 (5 bases). The CDR3 contains 13 residues. The germline gives CDR1 LNHDA, CDR2 SQIVND (reference sequence). Trimming took off 8 bases at V and 1 base at J, with 10 bases between the two ends. For the CDR3, the DNA is TGTGCCAGTCGCGTGAGGGGCACAGATACGCAGTATTTT. Protein sequence: CASRVRGTDTQYF.

CDR3 coding DNA: TGTGCCAGCAGTCCGAATAGACAGGGGTGGAAAGAAAAACTGTTTTTT. It specifies CASSPNRQGWKEKLFF. V usage is TRBV27 and J usage is TRBJ1-4, with 8 bases lining up with TRBD1. Germline V lookup: CDR1 MNHEY, CDR2 SMNVEV (reference sequence). The CDR3 spans 16 residues. The V segment lost 5 bases and the J segment 8 bases; nucleotides outside the gene matches: 13.

This chain uses TRBV21-1 with TRBJ1-4. TRBV21-1 counts as a pseudogene. This CDR3 contains 17 residues. CDR3 DNA sequence: TGTGCCAGCAGCCTAAGGGGAGGGAGGTATTGTGGTGAAAAACTGTTTTTT. Translation gives CASSLRGGRYCGEKLFF.

V is TRBV11-2 and J is TRBJ2-7; 7 bases are a match to TRBD2. Germline V lookup: CDR1 SGHAT, CDR2 FQNNGV. J lost 7 bases, V lost 5 bases, and 17 bases had no gene match. The CDR3 has 16 residues. The CDR3 loop is CASSPVGGSAVGEQYF. The CDR3 nucleotides are TGTGCCAGCAGCCCCGTCGGCGGGAGCGCAGTGGGGGAGCAGTACTTC.

The table lists this clone with a count of one. V usage is TRBV18 and J usage is TRBJ1-5, with D possibly matching TRBD1 (6 bases). Per germline, CDR1 KGHSH and CDR2 LQKENI. V was trimmed by 0 bases and J by 4 bases, leaving 16 bases between them. There are 17 residues in the CDR3. CDR3 nucleotide sequence: TGTGCCAGCTCACCACCTATGACAGGCGTACGGAATCAGCCCCAGCATTTT. This gives the protein CASSPPMTGVRNQPQHF.

The chain carries TRBV29-1 and TRBJ2-5, with TRBD1 identical over 10 bases. The CDR3 has 12 residues. The germline gives CDR1 SQVTM, CDR2 ANQGSEA. CDR3 sequence: CSTRDRGETQYF. DNA for the CDR3: TGCAGTACTCGGGACAGGGGAGAGACCCAGTACTTC. Full variable domain (missing parts from reference TRBV29-1 and TRBJ2-5): SAVISQKPSRDICQRGTSLTIQCQVDSQVTMMFWYRQQPGQSLTLIATANQGSEATYESGFVIDKFPISRPNLTFSTLTVSNMSPEDSSIYLCSTRDRGETQYFGPGTRLLVL.

About this clone: An end of the junction does not agree with germline; a read error may underlie this. The genes are TRBV28 and TRBJ2-1; the match to TRBD2 covers 7 bases. Looked up from germline, CDR1 is MDHEN and CDR2 is SYDVKM. The CDR3 spans 14 residues. This CDR3 reads CATGRPLQYSEQFF. The CDR3 DNA is TGTGCCACCGGGAGGCCCCTCCAGTACAGTGAGCAGTTCTTC. Drawing the rest from reference TRBV28 and TRBJ2-1, the complete variable domain is DVKVTQSSRYLVKRTGEKVFLECVQDMDHENMFWYRQDPGLGLRLIYFSYDVKMKEKGDIPEGYSVSREKKERFSLILESASTNQTSMYLCATGRPLQYSEQFFGPGTRLTVL.

J is TRBJ2-1 and V is TRBV19; D is uncertain. V was trimmed by 6 bases and J by 3 bases, leaving 18 bases between them. The CDR3 runs to 16 residues. Per the germline V gene, CDR1 is LNHDA and CDR2 is SQIVND (reference sequence). The CDR3 DNA follows: TGTGCCAGTAGCCCAACCGCTATTACGGGCTACAATGAGCAGTTCTTC. Its translation is CASSPTAITGYNEQFF.

The CDR3 nucleotides are TGTGCCAGCAGGCGACTCCAACACACAGATACGCAGTATTTT. This gives the protein CASRRLQHTDTQYF. The rearrangement links TRBV6-5 to TRBJ2-3; D is undetermined. CDR1 and CDR2 from the germline V gene are MNHEY and SVGAGI. CDR3 length: 14 residues. V was cut by 6 bases and J by 2 bases, with 12 bases left in between.

J is TRBJ2-5 and V is TRBV24-1; possible D gene TRBD2, 6 bases. Germline V CDR1 and CDR2: KGHDR, SFDVKD. The ends were cut back, 4 bases at V and 5 bases at J, with 16 bases in the middle. The CDR3 totals 15 residues. Here the CDR3 reads CATSELTGAGETQYF. The CDR3 DNA sequence: TGTGCCACCAGTGAGTTGACTGGGGCGGGGGAGACCCAGTACTTC.

The chain combines TRBV20-1 with TRBJ2-7; the match to TRBD1 covers 8 bases. V lost 6 bases, J lost 6 bases, and 4 bases stayed unmatched. CDR1 DFQATT and CDR2 SNEGSKA come from the germline V gene (reference sequence). CDR3 size: 11 residues. CDR3 loop: CSAKGQVEQYF. The CDR3 bases are TGCAGTGCCAAGGGACAGGTCGAGCAGTACTTC.

V gene TRBV19 combines with J gene TRBJ1-3; the match to TRBD1 covers 9 bases. Losses at the gene ends were 10 bases for V and 3 bases for J; bases not matched to a gene: 10. In germline, CDR1 is LNHDA, CDR2 SQIVND (reference sequence). The CDR3 runs to 15 residues. CDR3 loop: CATLPGQGFGNTIYF. DNA for the CDR3: TGTGCCACTCTCCCGGGACAGGGATTTGGAAACACCATATATTTT. The complete variable domain, with remaining parts taken from reference TRBV19 and TRBJ1-3, reads DGGITQSPKYLFRKEGQNVTLSCEQNLNHDAMYWYRQDPGQGLRLIYYSQIVNDFQKGDIAEGYSVSREKKESFPLTVTSAQKNPTAFYLCATLPGQGFGNTIYFGEGSWLTVV.

This clone was detected only a few times. CDR3 sequence: CASKEGKYGYTF. For the CDR3, the DNA is TGTGCCAGCAAGGAGGGGAAATATGGCTACACCTTC. The V call is TRBV2, the J call TRBJ1-2, with a possible D match to TRBD1 (5 bases). The CDR3 loop spans 12 amino acids. In germline, CDR1 is SNHLY, CDR2 FYNNEI. Trimming cost V 7 bases and J 5 bases, with 11 bases left between them.

The chain is built from TRBV2 and TRBJ1-2; D unresolved. The CDR3 length is 14 residues. Between the trimmed V and J ends, which lost 1 base and 2 bases, there was a span of 8 bases. The germline CDR1 and CDR2 sequences are SNHLY and FYNNEI. The CDR3 nucleotides are TGTGCCAGCAGTGAAGAAATGGGCAACTATGGCTACACCTTC. It encodes CASSEEMGNYGYTF.

This rearrangement joins TRBV9 to TRBJ2-7; TRBD1 matches at 7 bases. The J segment lost 3 bases and the V segment lost 4 bases, leaving 10 bases of the junction unmatched. CDR1 and CDR2 from the germline V gene are SGDLS and YYNGEE. The CDR3 is made up of 15 amino acids. CDR3 protein: CASSSFGDSLYEQYF. The CDR3 nucleotides are TGTGCCAGCAGCTCTTTCGGGGACAGCCTCTACGAGCAGTACTTC.

This clone was observed a single time. The gene calls are TRBV27 and TRBJ2-1; D remains unclear. In germline, CDR1 is MNHEY, CDR2 SMNVEV (reference sequence). The CDR3 covers 14 residues. The V gene lost 4 bases and the J gene lost 0 bases, with 7 bases spanning the gap. The chain's CDR3 is CASSSLSSYNEQFF. The CDR3 DNA reads TGTGCCAGCAGTTCCCTGAGCTCCTACAATGAGCAGTTCTTC.